Below, 31 T cell receptor beta chains from the same sample are listed, as sequenced in a study of shared clonotypes between healthy human individuals. Data came from immunoSEQ multiplex PCR; TCRdb stores just in-frame clones and leaves some out. Of fewer than 2.5 million clones in the sample, under 95% were seen once. What was sequenced was naive CD4+ T cells from PBMCs. The subset was: CD45RA+ positively selected. These receptors were collected from a man younger than 30 in good health. Some clones in this sample may be carry-over from other donors' samples.

The chain has TRBV28 and TRBJ2-2; D not resolved. The CDR3 consists of 13 residues. From germline, CDR1 is MDHEN and CDR2 SYDVKM. V lost 6 bases to trimming and J lost 2 bases, with 7 bases between them. Written as DNA, the CDR3 is TGTGCCAGCAGACGGATTAACACCGGGGAGCTGTTTTTT. It is translated as CASRRINTGELFF.

About this clone itself: Other DNA sequences in the same sample also yield this CDR3. The chain uses TRBV7-3 and TRBJ1-1; D unresolved. Per the germline V gene, CDR1 is SGHTA and CDR2 is FQGTGA. V lost 5 bases and J lost 2, with 9 bases in between. This CDR3 has 13 amino acids. The CDR3 bases are TGTGCCAGCAGCCTTCAGGAAAACACTGAAGCTTTCTTT. It specifies CASSLQENTEAFF.

This chain joins TRBV28 and TRBJ2-7, with a weak D call TRBD1 (6 bases). The V end lost 2 bases, the J end lost 3 bases, and 14 bases lay between the germline ends. The CDR3 loop spans 15 amino acids. From germline, CDR1 is MDHEN and CDR2 SYDVKM. The CDR3: CASSLNRAVNYEQYF. DNA for the CDR3: TGTGCCAGCAGTTTAAACAGGGCCGTCAACTACGAGCAGTACTTC.

This clone was observed a single time. The chain uses TRBV4-1 and TRBJ2-1; D gene unclear. V was pared by 4 bases and J by 9 bases, with 22 bases between. Germline CDR1 reads MGHRA; CDR2 reads YSYEKL. This CDR3 comprises 16 residues. The CDR3 is CASSRLGPLPLGEQFF. CDR3 DNA sequence: TGCGCCAGCAGCCGGTTAGGACCGCTCCCCCTTGGTGAGCAGTTCTTC.

Of note for this clone: Different DNA sequences within this sample yield the same CDR3. V gene TRBV29-1 combines with J gene TRBJ2-7; TRBD1 aligns across 9 bases. CDR3 length: 13 residues. V lost 4 bases, J lost 2 bases, and 3 bases stayed unmatched. The germline V gene has CDR1 SQVTM and CDR2 ANQGSEA. The CDR3 is CSVGGQGTYEQYF. In DNA, the CDR3 is TGCAGCGTTGGTGGACAGGGGACCTACGAGCAGTACTTC.

V is TRBV7-2 and J is TRBJ2-6, with 8 bases matching TRBD1. Germline V CDR1 and CDR2: SGHTA, FQGNSA. The CDR3 is 17 residues long. V was clipped by 1 base and J by 3 bases; unmatched bases: 5. As DNA, the CDR3 is TGTGCCAGCAGCTTAGTCCAGGGGGCGGATGGGGCCAACGTCCTGACTTTC. It codes for CASSLVQGADGANVLTF.

The V call is TRBV7-2, the J call TRBJ1-5; no clear D gene. The CDR3 loop spans 14 amino acids. Trimming left V 5 bases short and J 6 bases short, with 14 bases between. Germline CDR1 reads SGHTA; CDR2 reads FQGNSA. This CDR3 is CASSLGLGFQPQHF. CDR3 DNA sequence: TGTGCCAGCAGCCTCGGTTTGGGTTTTCAGCCCCAGCATTTT.

This clone was picked up one time. In the same sample, other DNA sequences code for this CDR3. J is TRBJ2-5 and V is TRBV11-3, with TRBD2 identical over 12 bases. V lost 1 base to trimming and J lost 1 base; unmatched junction nucleotides: 4. Per germline, CDR1 SGHNT and CDR2 YENEEA. The CDR3 length is 17 residues. CDR3 coding DNA: TGTGCCAGCAGCTTAGGTCTAGCGGGAGGGTTCCAAGAGACCCAGTACTTC. Translated: CASSLGLAGGFQETQYF.

As regards this clone: Its ends do not fully match the called genes, so a read error is possible. V usage is TRBV18 and J usage is TRBJ2-5; D is uncertain. The CDR3 consists of 12 residues. Germline V gives CDR1 KGHSH, CDR2 LQKENI. The CDR3 is CASSMPTTSANF. The DNA for the CDR3 is TGTGCCAGCTCAATGCCAACTACTTCGGCGAACTTC.

The rearrangement links TRBV5-4 to TRBJ1-6, with TRBD1 identical over 9 bases. The J segment lost 6 bases and the V segment lost 0 bases, leaving 7 bases of the junction unmatched. The germline CDR1 and CDR2 sequences are SGHNT and YYREEE (reference sequence). This CDR3 is built from 17 residues. The CDR3 loop reads CASSLGRPGQGNSPLHF. Written as DNA, the CDR3 is TGTGCCAGCAGCTTGGGACGTCCGGGACAGGGTAATTCACCCCTCCACTTT. The entire variable domain, with the rest obtained from reference TRBV5-4 and TRBJ1-6, is as follows: ETGVTQSPTHLIKTRGQQVTLRCSSQSGHNTVSWYQQALGQGPQFIFQYYREEENGRGNFPPRFSGLQFPNYSSELNVNALELDDSALYLCASSLGRPGQGNSPLHFGNGTRLTVT.

Remarks on this clone: Other DNA sequences in this specimen translate into the identical CDR3. This sequence joins TRBV5-1 and TRBJ2-2; no firm D call. Trimming removed 0 bases from V and 6 bases from J, with 9 bases in between. Germline V gene data show CDR1 as SGHRS and CDR2 as YFSETQ. The CDR3 loop spans 14 amino acids. This chain's CDR3 is CASSLAGRPGELFF. In DNA form, the CDR3 reads TGCGCCAGCAGCTTGGCAGGTCGGCCCGGGGAGCTGTTTTTT.

The chain uses TRBV27 and TRBJ1-4; no clear D gene. The CDR3 is 14 residues long. Trimming pared 3 bases from V and 0 bases from J, leaving 5 bases between. Germline values: CDR1 MNHEY, CDR2 SMNVEV (reference sequence). The CDR3: CASSFLSTNEKLFF. The CDR3 nucleotides read TGTGCCAGCAGTTTTCTATCAACTAATGAAAAACTGTTTTTT.

The J gene is TRBJ1-3, the V gene TRBV5-1; no clear D gene. This CDR3 has 16 amino acids. Trimming stripped 0 bases from V and 4 bases from J, with 14 bases between. Germline assignment: CDR1 SGHRS and CDR2 YFSETQ. The CDR3 loop reads CASSLAPRTVGNTIYF. Here the CDR3 DNA reads TGCGCCAGCAGCTTGGCGCCTAGGACGGTGGGAAACACCATATATTTT.

This chain uses TRBV6-1 with TRBJ2-4, with TRBD1 matching over 8 bases. The CDR3 runs to 14 residues. Trimming cost V 0 bases and J 15 bases; bases outside gene matches: 10. Germline CDR1 and CDR2: MNHNS and SASEGT. CDR3 DNA sequence: TGTGCCAGCAGTGAAGCTGGTATGTTCGACAGGGGGTACTTC. Protein: CASSEAGMFDRGYF.

The V call is TRBV5-4, the J call TRBJ1-2; D call uncertain. The CDR3 extends over 15 amino acids. Germline CDR1 and CDR2: SGHNT and YYREEE (reference sequence). The V end was cut by 0 bases, the J end by 1 base, with 10 bases between. The CDR3, as DNA: TGTGCCAGCAGCTTGGACGGCAGAATTAACTATGGCTACACCTTC. It specifies CASSLDGRINYGYTF.

The rearrangement joins TRBV7-9 to TRBJ1-2; tentative D call: TRBD1 (6 bases). This CDR3 has 13 residues. The ends were cut back, 11 bases at V and 3 bases at J, with 16 bases in the middle. Germline CDR1 SEHNR, CDR2 FQNEAQ (reference sequence). Written as DNA, the CDR3 is TGTGCCGGAGGCCAGACAGGCCACTATGGCTACACCTTC. It yields the protein CAGGQTGHYGYTF. Full variable domain (rest looked up from reference TRBV7-9 and TRBJ1-2): DTGVSQNPRHKITKRGQNVTFRCDPISEHNRLYWYRQTLGQGPEFLTYFQNEAQLEKSRLLSDRFSAERPKGSFSTLEIQRTEQGDSAMYLCAGGQTGHYGYTFGSGTRLTVV.

The V call is TRBV13, the J call TRBJ2-7; 12 bases are shared with TRBD2. CDR3 size: 16 residues. In germline, CDR1 is PRHDT, CDR2 FYEKMQ (reference sequence). Trimming took 5 bases from V and 1 from J; bases not matched to a gene: 6. The CDR3 protein is CASSQDTSGRSYEQYF. CDR3 nucleotides: TGTGCCAGCAGCCAAGATACTAGCGGGAGGTCCTACGAGCAGTACTTC.

Regarding this clone: This CDR3 is also generated by other DNA sequences in the sample. The chain is built from TRBV5-1 and TRBJ2-2, with D possibly TRBD2 on 6 matching bases. This CDR3 has 15 amino acids. Germline CDR1 and CDR2: SGHRS and YFSETQ. V dropped 0 bases and J dropped 0 bases, with 6 bases sitting between them. DNA for the CDR3: TGCGCCAGCAGCTTGGGCGGGACGAACACCGGGGAGCTGTTTTTT. Its translation: CASSLGGTNTGELFF.

This sequence joins TRBV19 and TRBJ2-7, with D possibly matching TRBD1 (5 bases). The CDR3 is made up of 11 amino acids. Trimming removed 6 bases at V and 7 bases at J, with 10 bases between. Germline loops: CDR1 LNHDA, CDR2 SQIVND (reference sequence). The CDR3 DNA reads as TGTGCCAGTAGCGACAGACAAGAGCAGTACTTC. Encoded protein: CASSDRQEQYF.

The CDR3 is CASTSNRGHHGYTF. In nucleotides, the CDR3 is TGTGCCAGCACCTCGAACAGGGGGCATCATGGCTACACCTTC. The chain has TRBV5-4 and TRBJ1-2; 9 bases fit TRBD1. From germline, CDR1 is SGHNT and CDR2 YYREEE (reference sequence). The CDR3 is 14 amino acids. Trimming cost V 6 bases and J 6 bases; bases outside gene matches: 9.

The rearrangement uses TRBV7-3 and TRBJ2-7; the match to TRBD2 covers 11 bases. Trimming took 5 bases from V and 2 from J; bases not matched to a gene: 5. Germline V gene data show CDR1 as SGHTA and CDR2 as FQGTGA. There are 15 residues in the CDR3. CDR3 sequence: CASSPGLADTYEQYF. In nucleotides, the CDR3 is TGTGCCAGCAGCCCGGGACTAGCGGATACCTACGAGCAGTACTTC.

The CDR3 DNA follows: TGTGCCAGCAGCTTAGACCGGACAGACACACCCCTCCACTTT. This encodes CASSLDRTDTPLHF. This chain joins TRBV11-2 and TRBJ1-6; D perhaps matches TRBD1 (6 bases). The V end lost 0 bases, the J end lost 11 bases, and 11 bases lay between the germline ends. Per the germline V gene, CDR1 is SGHAT and CDR2 is FQNNGV. CDR3 length: 14 amino acids.

The genes are TRBV5-8 and TRBJ2-5; TRBD1 aligns across 9 bases. The CDR3 has 15 residues. Per the germline V gene, CDR1 is SGHTS and CDR2 is YDEGEE. V shed 7 bases and J 5 bases; nucleotides not matched to a gene: 12. In DNA form, the CDR3 reads TGTGCCAGCTCAAGGGGACAGGGCTTACGGGAGACCCAGTACTTC. This encodes CASSRGQGLRETQYF.

The V and J genes are TRBV5-4 and TRBJ1-4; D is ambiguous. Trimming removed 8 bases from V and 0 bases from J, with 11 bases in between. The CDR3 extends over 14 amino acids. CDR1 is SGHNT, CDR2 YYREEE, per germline (reference sequence). CDR3 sequence (DNA): TGTGCCAGTTCCCGGGAGACAACTAATGAAAAACTGTTTTTT. It codes for CASSRETTNEKLFF.

This clone was seen once. The chain couples TRBV18 to TRBJ2-1; TRBD2 aligns across 7 bases. The CDR3 is made up of 13 amino acids. V shed 5 bases, J shed 6 bases, and the junction held 4 bases outside the gene matches. Germline V gives CDR1 KGHSH, CDR2 LQKENI. The CDR3 spells CASSTGLFNEQFF. DNA for the CDR3: TGTGCCAGCTCAACGGGACTATTCAATGAGCAGTTCTTC.

The rearrangement uses TRBV28 and TRBJ2-7; D might be TRBD1 (6 bases). CDR1 and CDR2 from the germline V gene are MDHEN and SYDVKM. V gave up 6 bases and J gave up 1 base, with 13 bases separating them. There are 14 residues in the CDR3. CDR3: CASSFRQVSYEQYF. CDR3 DNA sequence: TGTGCCAGCAGCTTCCGACAGGTATCCTACGAGCAGTACTTC. Full variable domain (missing parts from reference TRBV28 and TRBJ2-7): DVKVTQSSRYLVKRTGEKVFLECVQDMDHENMFWYRQDPGLGLRLIYFSYDVKMKEKGDIPEGYSVSREKKERFSLILESASTNQTSMYLCASSFRQVSYEQYFGPGTRLTVT.

The chain couples TRBV9 to TRBJ1-5, with a weak D call TRBD1 (6 bases). The length of the CDR3 is 14 residues. The germline CDR1 and CDR2 sequences are SGDLS and YYNGEE. Trimming shortened V by 4 bases and J by 7 bases, and 15 bases separated the two germline ends. The CDR3 reads CASSLSGVNQPQHF. The CDR3 coding sequence is TGTGCCAGCAGCCTATCAGGGGTAAACCAGCCCCAGCATTTT.

This chain links TRBV6-6 with TRBJ2-5; D gene uncertain. The CDR3 spans 12 residues. The germline V gene has CDR1 MNHNY and CDR2 SVGAGI (reference sequence). V gave up 8 bases and J gave up 5 bases, with 12 bases separating them. The CDR3 region is CASSNGWETQYF. The CDR3 DNA reads TGTGCCAGCTCGAACGGGTGGGAGACCCAGTACTTC.

The CDR3: CASNNRLTPSTDTQYF. The CDR3 DNA reads as TGTGCCAGCAATAACAGGTTAACTCCTAGCACAGATACGCAGTATTTT. The V gene is TRBV28, the J gene TRBJ2-3; a weak D match, TRBD1 (5 bases). The CDR3 consists of 16 residues. Deletions cut 7 bases from V and 0 bases from J, with 17 bases between. Per the germline V gene, CDR1 is MDHEN and CDR2 is SYDVKM.

The chain has TRBV2 and TRBJ2-5; tentatively, D is TRBD2 (7 bases). CDR3 length equals 15 residues. The V and J ends lost 4 bases and 3 bases respectively, with 15 bases between them. Germline V gives CDR1 SNHLY, CDR2 FYNNEI. This CDR3 is CASSGRRGGEETQYF. The CDR3, as DNA: TGTGCCAGCAGTGGGCGTAGGGGGGGCGAAGAGACCCAGTACTTC.

The chain employs TRBV2 and TRBJ1-5; D not resolved. There are 13 residues in the CDR3. The germline V and J ends were trimmed by 6 bases and 11 bases, with 17 bases remaining between them. Germline lookup yields CDR1 SNHLY and CDR2 FYNNEI. In DNA form, the CDR3 reads TGTGCCAGCAGCGGGGAAAGGTCCATGACCCAGCATTTT. It is translated as CASSGERSMTQHF. The full variable domain, completed using reference TRBV2 and TRBJ1-5, is EPEVTQTPSHQVTQMGQEVILRCVPISNHLYFYWYRQILGQKVEFLVSFYNNEISEKSEIFDDQFSVERPDGSNFTLKIRSTKLEDSAMYFCASSGERSMTQHFGDGTRLSIL.